A single sample gave rise to the 28 T cell receptor beta chains below, sequenced in a study of Ad26.COV2.S vaccination and SARS-CoV-2 variants. As for treatment: roughly 20 received Ad26.COV2.S at low or high dose, single or two shots; 5 received placebo; per-sample allocation not given. Material that was analyzed had been drawn on day 63 after the first vaccine or placebo injection. Only in-frame clones appear in the TCRdb table, and some are missing; sequencing was by immunoSEQ multiplex PCR. Seen here are about 350,000 clones, around 84% observed once, and the top ten hold 2.5% to 3.5%. The sample consisted of peripheral blood, taken in a trial of Ad26.COV2.S vaccine versus placebo. The receptors originated from a person aged 18-60 years who received the Ad26.COV2.S COVID-19 vaccine or a placebo.

The chain joins TRBV29-1 to TRBJ1-2; 10 bases are a match to TRBD1. The CDR3 is 12 amino acids. The germline V gene encodes CDR1 SQVTM and CDR2 ANQGSEA. The V gene end was trimmed by 6 bases and the J gene end by 7 bases; junction bases not matched to a gene: 5. The CDR3 DNA follows: TGCAGCGTGGACAGGGGGGACCCTGGCTACACCTTC. Translation: CSVDRGDPGYTF. Drawing the rest from reference TRBV29-1 and TRBJ1-2, the complete variable domain is SAVISQKPSRDICQRGTSLTIQCQVDSQVTMMFWYRQQPGQSLTLIATANQGSEATYESGFVIDKFPISRPNLTFSTLTVSNMSPEDSSIYLCSVDRGDPGYTFGSGTRLTVV.

The chain links TRBV12-3 or TRBV12-4 to TRBJ2-1; D remains unclear. The CDR3 length is 13 residues. The V gene lost 1 base and the J gene lost 5 bases, with 6 bases spanning the gap. The CDR3: CASSLDSNNEQFF. The DNA for the CDR3 is TGTGCCAGCAGTTTAGACAGCAACAATGAGCAGTTCTTC.

The chain is built from TRBV2 and TRBJ1-1; the D gene is possibly TRBD1 (6 bases). The CDR3 is made up of 14 amino acids. Trimming took off 6 bases at V and 4 bases at J, with 15 bases between the two ends. Germline V gene lookup returns CDR1 SNHLY and CDR2 FYNNEI. CDR3 DNA: TGTGCCAGCAGCGTCCAGGGGTGGATCACTGAAGCTTTCTTT. This translates into CASSVQGWITEAFF. Using reference TRBV2 and TRBJ1-1 for the parts outside the CDR3, the full variable domain is EPEVTQTPSHQVTQMGQEVILRCVPISNHLYFYWYRQILGQKVEFLVSFYNNEISEKSEIFDDQFSVERPDGSNFTLKIRSTKLEDSAMYFCASSVQGWITEAFFGQGTRLTVV.

The chain combines TRBV27 with TRBJ2-2, with 7 bases lining up with TRBD1. The V gene's germline CDR1 is MNHEY and CDR2 SMNVEV (reference sequence). V lost 6 bases, J lost 2 bases, and 9 bases stayed unmatched. The CDR3 runs 16 residues. This chain's CDR3 is CASSGQDWINTGELFF. The CDR3, as DNA: TGTGCCAGCAGCGGACAGGACTGGATAAACACCGGGGAGCTGTTTTTT.

The chain is built from TRBV7-2 and TRBJ2-7; 10 nucleotides agree with TRBD1. This CDR3 has 17 residues. Germline V gene data show CDR1 as SGHTA and CDR2 as FQGNSA. J was trimmed by 4 bases and V by 1 base; bases with no gene match: 10. CDR3 in amino acids: CASSLVFGTGERYEQYF. CDR3 in DNA: TGTGCCAGCAGCTTAGTGTTTGGGACAGGGGAAAGGTACGAGCAGTACTTC.

V usage is TRBV13 and J usage is TRBJ1-6; 10 bases fit TRBD1. Germline V gene sequence: CDR1 PRHDT, CDR2 FYEKMQ (reference sequence). The CDR3 contains 15 residues. With 1 base clipped from V and 8 bases from J, the junction kept 2 bases outside the gene matches. DNA of the CDR3: TGTGCCAGCAGCTTAGAAGGGACAGGGGATTCACCCCTCCACTTT. This encodes CASSLEGTGDSPLHF.

The gene calls are TRBV6-6 and TRBJ2-1; no reliable D call. Germline CDR1 reads MNHNY; CDR2 reads SVGAGI (reference sequence). This CDR3 region has 14 residues. Trimming left V 7 bases short and J 1 base short, with 11 bases between. The CDR3 nucleotides read TGTGCCAGCACCCCATCGGGTTCCTACAATGAGCAGTTCTTC. Amino acids: CASTPSGSYNEQFF.

This chain uses TRBV4-3 with TRBJ2-7; tentative D call: TRBD1 (6 bases). This CDR3 is built from 16 residues. Germline V gives CDR1 LGHNA, CDR2 YSLEER. The V gene lost 0 bases and the J gene lost 2 bases, with 14 bases spanning the gap. CDR3 bases: TGCGCCAGCAGCCAAGATTCGGACAGAACAACCTACGAGCAGTACTTC. The encoded protein is CASSQDSDRTTYEQYF.

This clone has at least ten counts. The rearrangement joins TRBV5-1 to TRBJ2-5; TRBD1 agrees at 12 bases. CDR1 SGHRS and CDR2 YFSETQ come from the germline V gene. The CDR3 runs 14 residues. The ends lost 4 bases at V and 5 bases at J; junction bases unmatched: 3. CDR3 bases: TGCGCCAGCAGCACGGGACAGGGGGCCGAGACCCAGTACTTC. Residues: CASSTGQGAETQYF.

The rearrangement links TRBV9 to TRBJ2-7, with D tentatively TRBD2 (6 bases). The length of the CDR3 is 14 residues. Germline CDR1 reads SGDLS; CDR2 reads YYNGEE. Trimming shortened V by 2 bases and J by 3 bases, and 12 bases separated the two germline ends. CDR3 sequence reads: CASSVGGESYEQYF. The CDR3 bases are TGTGCCAGCAGCGTGGGGGGAGAAAGCTACGAGCAGTACTTC.

The chain is built from TRBV5-1 and TRBJ2-5; 7 bases are a match to TRBD1. This CDR3 contains 13 residues. V trimming: 4 bases; J trimming: 4 bases; junction bases outside the gene matches: 4. Germline CDR1 reads SGHRS; CDR2 reads YFSETQ. CDR3 nucleotides: TGCGCCAGCAGCATTAGGGGGCGAGAGACCCAGTACTTC. This encodes CASSIRGRETQYF.

The chain links TRBV9 to TRBJ1-4, with D hard to call. Trimming pared 2 bases from V and 7 bases from J, leaving 15 bases between. CDR1 and CDR2 from the germline V gene are SGDLS and YYNGEE. The CDR3 has 15 amino acids. The CDR3 region is CASSVEGRSGEKLFF. The CDR3 nucleotides are TGTGCCAGCAGCGTTGAGGGCAGGTCTGGTGAAAAACTGTTTTTT. Full variable domain (outside the CDR3, taken from reference TRBV9 and TRBJ1-4): DSGVTQTPKHLITATGQRVTLRCSPRSGDLSVYWYQQSLDQGLQFLIQYYNGEERAKGNILERFSAQQFPDLHSELNLSSLELGDSALYFCASSVEGRSGEKLFFGSGTQLSVL.

V usage is TRBV5-1 and J usage is TRBJ1-2, with D tentatively TRBD1 (6 bases). The germline V and J ends were trimmed by 2 bases and 8 bases, with 10 bases remaining between them. The CDR3 consists of 12 residues. In germline, CDR1 is SGHRS, CDR2 YFSETQ. The CDR3 bases are TGCGCCAGCAGCTTCCGGGGGCAAGGCTACACCTTC. Translated: CASSFRGQGYTF.

Concerning this clone: This may arise from a read error, as a much more abundant clone is one base away. The genes are TRBV7-9 and TRBJ1-1; D gene uncertain. The CDR3 sequence is 11 residues long. With 3 bases removed from V and 3 bases from J, the gap between germline ends came to 2 bases. Germline V gene data show CDR1 as SEHNR and CDR2 as FQNEAQ (reference sequence). CDR3 bases: TGTGCCAGCAGCTTGGACACTGAAGCTTTCTTT. This sequence encodes CASSLDTEAFF.

The chain carries TRBV15 and TRBJ1-4; D remains ambiguous. The CDR3 totals 16 residues. With 0 bases removed from V and 10 bases from J, the gap between germline ends came to 18 bases. CDR1 is LNHNV and CDR2 is YYDKDF in the germline V gene (reference sequence). CDR3 sequence reads: CATSRDRQAQPGKLFF. CDR3 DNA sequence: TGTGCCACCAGCAGAGATCGGCAGGCTCAACCAGGAAAACTGTTTTTT.

The genes are TRBV5-1 and TRBJ2-7; TRBD1 matches 9 bases. With V trimmed by 5 bases and J by 1 base, 4 bases remained unmatched. Germline V gives CDR1 SGHRS, CDR2 YFSETQ. This CDR3 has 14 residues. CDR3 sequence (DNA): TGCGCCAGCAGAAGGGACAGGGATTCCTACGAGCAGTACTTC. Translation gives CASRRDRDSYEQYF.

In this sample, this clone turned up once. V usage is TRBV10-1 and J usage is TRBJ1-5, with a tentative D call TRBD1 (6 bases). V gave up 10 bases and J gave up 7 bases, with 14 bases separating them. This CDR3 is built from 12 residues. The germline CDR1 and CDR2 sequences are WNHNN and SYGVQD (reference sequence). The CDR3 DNA sequence: TGCGCCATGCTACAGGGTTACCAGCCCCAGCATTTT. Translating gives CAMLQGYQPQHF.

CDR3 DNA: TGTGCCAGCTCACCGATGAAAGAGACCCAGTACTTC. It translates to CASSPMKETQYF. This chain uses TRBV18 with TRBJ2-5; no clear D gene. Germline lookup yields CDR1 KGHSH and CDR2 LQKENI. V lost 3 bases and J lost 3, with 5 bases in between. CDR3 length equals 12 residues. The entire variable domain, with the rest obtained from reference TRBV18 and TRBJ2-5, is as follows: NAGVMQNPRHLVRRRGQEARLRCSPMKGHSHVYWYRQLPEEGLKFMVYLQKENIIDESGMPKERFSAEFPKEGPSILRIQQVVRGDSAAYFCASSPMKETQYFGPGTRLLVL.

A few counts support this clone. The chain couples TRBV6-5 to TRBJ1-6; D remains unclear. The germline V gene has CDR1 MNHEY and CDR2 SVGAGI. V lost 2 bases and J lost 5, with 10 bases in between. This CDR3 spans 15 amino acids. CDR3 sequence: CASSYGSPDNSPLHF. The CDR3 nucleotides read TGTGCCAGCAGTTACGGGTCTCCGGATAATTCACCCCTCCACTTT.

The chain recombines TRBV28 with TRBJ2-7; D ambiguous. The germline V gene encodes CDR1 MDHEN and CDR2 SYDVKM. The CDR3 consists of 16 residues. Trimming left V 4 bases short and J 0 bases short, with 16 bases between. Written as DNA, the CDR3 is TGTGCCAGCAGTTCCACCTGGACCCTTAGCTCCTACGAGCAGTACTTC. This gives the protein CASSSTWTLSSYEQYF.

The rearrangement links TRBV7-2 to TRBJ2-7; D unclear. The germline CDR1 and CDR2 sequences are SGHTA and FQGNSA. The CDR3 extends over 14 amino acids. Trimming left V 4 bases short and J 0 bases short, with 10 bases between. The CDR3 DNA is TGTGCCAGCAGCTGGAGTGGCACCTCCTACGAGCAGTACTTC. Residues: CASSWSGTSYEQYF.

The V gene is TRBV27, the J gene TRBJ1-1; D uncertain. Germline CDR1 reads MNHEY; CDR2 reads SMNVEV (reference sequence). Trimming removed 3 bases from V and 0 bases from J, with 8 bases in between. The CDR3 sequence is 14 residues long. The CDR3: CASSFRRLNTEAFF. CDR3 nucleotides: TGTGCCAGCAGTTTCAGACGGTTGAACACTGAAGCTTTCTTT.

The chain has TRBV18 and TRBJ1-5; no clear D. V lost 3 bases and J lost 0, with 6 bases in between. The CDR3 consists of 14 residues. CDR1 and CDR2 (germline): KGHSH, LQKENI. CDR3 region: CASSPNYSNQPQHF. The CDR3 region has the DNA TGTGCCAGCTCACCGAACTATAGCAATCAGCCCCAGCATTTT. Full variable domain (outside the CDR3, taken from reference TRBV18 and TRBJ1-5): NAGVMQNPRHLVRRRGQEARLRCSPMKGHSHVYWYRQLPEEGLKFMVYLQKENIIDESGMPKERFSAEFPKEGPSILRIQQVVRGDSAAYFCASSPNYSNQPQHFGDGTRLSIL.

The CDR3 coding sequence is TGTGCCAGCAGGCTCGGGCGTAACTATGGCTACACCTTC. It yields the protein CASRLGRNYGYTF. V gene TRBV28 combines with J gene TRBJ1-2; D gene ambiguous. Germline V gene lookup returns CDR1 MDHEN and CDR2 SYDVKM. Trimming pared 6 bases from V and 1 base from J, leaving 9 bases between. The CDR3 loop spans 13 amino acids.

The chain recombines TRBV5-4 with TRBJ1-1, with D maybe TRBD1 (5 bases). The CDR3 spans 16 residues. In germline, CDR1 is SGHNT, CDR2 YYREEE (reference sequence). Trimming shortened V by 3 bases and J by 5 bases, and 20 bases separated the two germline ends. The DNA for the CDR3 is TGTGCCAGCAGCTCACTGGTTGGCAGGGCGGGGACTGAAGCTTTCTTT. Translated: CASSSLVGRAGTEAFF.

The chain recombines TRBV18 with TRBJ2-3; 10 bases map to TRBD2. The CDR3 loop spans 16 amino acids. The J segment lost 0 bases and the V segment lost 6 bases, leaving 6 bases of the junction unmatched. Germline V gene sequence: CDR1 KGHSH, CDR2 LQKENI. The CDR3 here is CASSKMTSGSTDTQYF. CDR3 nucleotide sequence: TGTGCCAGCTCGAAAATGACTAGCGGGAGCACAGATACGCAGTATTTT.

The chain couples TRBV3-1 (or the pseudogene TRBV3-2) to TRBJ2-1; D possibly corresponds to TRBD1 (6 bases). V lost 0 bases to trimming and J lost 8 bases, with 23 bases between them. Germline CDR1 reads LGHDT; CDR2 reads YNNKEL (reference sequence). This CDR3 has 18 residues. CDR3 loop: CASSQDPQNGKPGDEQFF. The DNA for the CDR3 is TGTGCCAGCAGCCAAGACCCTCAGAACGGCAAGCCAGGGGATGAGCAGTTCTTC.

The gene calls are TRBV20-1 and TRBJ1-5, with no clear D. The CDR3 spans 16 residues. The germline V gene encodes CDR1 DFQATT and CDR2 SNEGSKA (reference sequence). Deletions cut 3 bases from V and 6 bases from J, with 21 bases between. The CDR3 nucleotides are TGCAGTGCTAGTGAAAGGGTCCGGTCTTGGGGTCAGCCCCAGCATTTT. This encodes CSASERVRSWGQPQHF.